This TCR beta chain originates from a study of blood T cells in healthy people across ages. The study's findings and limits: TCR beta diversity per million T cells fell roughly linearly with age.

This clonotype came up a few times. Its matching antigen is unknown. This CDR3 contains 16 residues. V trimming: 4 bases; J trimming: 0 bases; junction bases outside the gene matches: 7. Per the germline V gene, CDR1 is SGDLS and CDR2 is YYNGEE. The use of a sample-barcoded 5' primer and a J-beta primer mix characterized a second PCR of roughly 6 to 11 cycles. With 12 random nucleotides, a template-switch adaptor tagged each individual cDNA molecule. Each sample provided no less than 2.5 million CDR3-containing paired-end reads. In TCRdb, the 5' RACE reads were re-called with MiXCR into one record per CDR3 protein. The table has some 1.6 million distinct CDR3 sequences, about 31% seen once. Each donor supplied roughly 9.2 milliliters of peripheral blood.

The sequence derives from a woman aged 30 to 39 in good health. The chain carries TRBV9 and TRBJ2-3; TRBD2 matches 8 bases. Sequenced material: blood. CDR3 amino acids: CASSPGLASSTDTQYF. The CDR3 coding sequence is TGTGCCAGCAGCCCCGGACTAGCAAGTAGCACAGATACGCAGTATTTT.